This paragraph reports one T cell receptor (beta chain). The germline V gene encodes CDR1 MNHEY and CDR2 SVGEGT. This CDR3 comprises 17 residues. Trimming shortened V by 0 bases and J by 0 bases, and 12 bases separated the two germline ends. These data originate in a study of blood T cell repertoires in COVID-19. At the level of the study: From the United States, Italy and Spain came samples of acute and convalescent COVID-19.

Original analysis: For nucleated cells, counts were estimated from reference gene primer amplification. Sequenced by immunoSEQ multiplex PCR; TCRdb stores in-frame clones only, minus some. D and trimming were read from the DNA, whereas the V and J calls and clone size are those reported in that table. Of some 110,000 clones listed, about 83% are singletons. What was sequenced was peripheral blood. J is TRBJ2-1 and V is TRBV6-2 or TRBV6-3; no firm D call. This TCR came from a man in his sixties or seventies with acute or convalescent COVID-19. CDR3 in DNA: TGTGCCAGCAGTTACTCGAGTTTCTCTAGCTCCTACAATGAGCAGTTCTTC. Its translation is CASSYSSFSSSYNEQFF.